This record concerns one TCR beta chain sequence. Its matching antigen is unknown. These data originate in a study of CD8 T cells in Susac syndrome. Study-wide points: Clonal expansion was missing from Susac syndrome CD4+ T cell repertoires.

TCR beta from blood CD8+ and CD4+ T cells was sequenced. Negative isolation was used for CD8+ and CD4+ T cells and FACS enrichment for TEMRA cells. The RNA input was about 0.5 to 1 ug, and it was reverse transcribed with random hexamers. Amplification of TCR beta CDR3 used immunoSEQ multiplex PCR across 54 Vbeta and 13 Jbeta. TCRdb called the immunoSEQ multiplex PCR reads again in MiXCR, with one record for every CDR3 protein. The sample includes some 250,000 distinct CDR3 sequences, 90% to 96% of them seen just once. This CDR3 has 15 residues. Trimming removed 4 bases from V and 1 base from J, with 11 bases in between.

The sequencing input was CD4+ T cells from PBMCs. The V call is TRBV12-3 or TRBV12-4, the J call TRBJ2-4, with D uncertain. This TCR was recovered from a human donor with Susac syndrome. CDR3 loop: CASSSAVSAKNIQYF. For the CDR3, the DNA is TGTGCCAGCAGTTCCGCCGTTAGCGCCAAAAACATTCAGTACTTC.